Listed here is a single T cell receptor (beta chain). Antigen: not known. Sample-barcoded 5' priming and a J-beta primer mix drove a second PCR of roughly 7 to 11 cycles. Each cDNA molecule was tagged by a template-switch adaptor that had 12 random nucleotides. MiXCR, applied by TCRdb to the 5' RACE reads, yields one record per CDR3 protein. The data show approximately 690,000 distinct CDR3 sequences, 58% seen once. The germline CDR1 and CDR2 sequences are MNHEY and SVGEGT. Trimming left V 4 bases short and J 2 bases short, with 12 bases between. The CDR3 is 14 residues long. The source of the sample is a study of blood T cells in healthy people across ages. Every donor contributed ten milliliters of peripheral blood by blood draw. General observations from the study: Unsorted PBMC material precluded a definitive naive versus antigen-experienced comparison.

The material sequenced was blood. This chain uses TRBV6-2 or TRBV6-3 with TRBJ2-7; D call uncertain. This clonotype was obtained from a man in his sixties in good health. CDR3 in DNA: TGTGCCAGCAGTTCCCCGACCGCTACCTACGAGCAGTACTTC. This codes for CASSSPTATYEQYF.